The TCR beta chain under discussion was sequenced for a study of tumor and adjacent non-tumor tissue in lung cancer. The overall study: Histology: 12 adenocarcinoma, a couple of squamous cell carcinoma, 1 small cell lung cancer. Findings and caveats of the study: Tumor TCR diversity, when higher, was linked to shorter survival. TCR diversity was significantly greater in tumor than normal lung tissue.

Worth noting for this clonotype: Antigen unknown. At one of its ends the junction is not consistent with the germline gene, which may arise from a read error.

Three rounds of nested PCR, following a modified ARM-PCR protocol, produced the TCRbeta library. TCRdb itself ran the multiplex PCR reads through MiXCR, one entry per CDR3 protein. The profile shows fewer than 85,000 distinct CDR3 sequences, more than 60% of them singletons. CDR1 and CDR2 (germline): SGHAT, FQNNGV. CDR3 length: 16 residues. No cell sorting was done before RNA was extracted from the tissue. Newly diagnosed lung cancer patients had thoracic surgery in China, August–November 2014, without prior chemotherapy. V usage is TRBV11-2 and J usage is TRBJ2-1; 10 bases are shared with TRBD2. The receptor was isolated from a woman between 45 and 65 years old with non-small cell lung cancer. Specimen: lung tumor tissue. DNA for the CDR3: TGTGCCAGCAGCTTAGATTTTTCCTCAGCGGGAGGGGAGCACTTCTTT. Translated, it gives CASSLDFSSAGGEHFF.